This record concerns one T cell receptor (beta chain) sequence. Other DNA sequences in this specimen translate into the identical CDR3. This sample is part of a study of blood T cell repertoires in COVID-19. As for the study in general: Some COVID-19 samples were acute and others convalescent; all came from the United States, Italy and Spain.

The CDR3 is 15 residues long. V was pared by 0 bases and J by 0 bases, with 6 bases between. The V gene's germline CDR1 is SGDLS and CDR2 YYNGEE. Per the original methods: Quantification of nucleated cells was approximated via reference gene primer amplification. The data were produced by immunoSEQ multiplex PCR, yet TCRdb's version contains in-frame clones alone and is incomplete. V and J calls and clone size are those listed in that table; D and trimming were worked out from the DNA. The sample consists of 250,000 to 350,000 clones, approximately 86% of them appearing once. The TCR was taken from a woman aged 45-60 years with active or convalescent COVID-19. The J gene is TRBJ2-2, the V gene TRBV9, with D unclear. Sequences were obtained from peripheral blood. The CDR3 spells CASSVGLPNTGELFF. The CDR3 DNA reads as TGTGCCAGCAGCGTAGGACTCCCGAACACCGGGGAGCTGTTTTTT.